The 16 T cell receptor beta chains presented below share a single source sample, sequenced in a study of T cell repertoires in cytomegalovirus infection. MiXCR was run by TCRdb on the reads, yielding one entry per CDR3 protein. This sample carries just under 300,000 distinct CDR3 sequences, approximately 8.9% of them seen once, and the ten largest clones take around 2.6%. Sequencing was done on a sample of PBMCs. The receptors were sampled from a human donor in good health (CMV status not recorded). Some clones in this sample may be carry-over from other donors' samples.

This clonotype showed up many times. J is TRBJ2-1 and V is TRBV14; tentatively, D is TRBD1 or TRBD2 (5 bases each). CDR1 is SGHDN, CDR2 FVKESK, per germline. The germline V and J ends were trimmed by 4 bases and 0 bases, with 10 bases remaining between them. The CDR3 is 15 residues long. CDR3 sequence: CASSPGRFSYNEQFF. The CDR3 DNA follows: TGTGCCAGCAGCCCGGGACGGTTCTCCTACAATGAGCAGTTCTTC.

This clonotype was seen at least ten times. J is TRBJ1-2 and V is TRBV29-1, with 7 positions matching TRBD1. V lost 7 bases and J lost 1; bases outside the gene matches: 6. CDR3 length: 13 amino acids. Germline CDR1 SQVTM, CDR2 ANQGSEA. Here the CDR3 DNA reads TGCAGCGCATCGACAGGGAATAACTATGGCTACACCTTC. Protein sequence: CSASTGNNYGYTF.

This clonotype was seen at least ten times. The DNA for the CDR3 is TGTGCCAGTAGTCTTCGGACAGGGATTGATAAAGTGGGCTTCTTT. Translated: CASSLRTGIDKVGFF. This rearrangement joins TRBV19 to TRBJ1-1; TRBD1 agrees at 8 bases. This CDR3 region has 15 residues. Losses at the gene ends were 5 bases for V and 14 bases for J; bases not matched to a gene: 19. Per the germline V gene, CDR1 is LNHDA and CDR2 is SQIVND (reference sequence).

The chain has TRBV4-3 and TRBJ2-6; D is perhaps TRBD1 or TRBD2 (5 bases each). V gave up 0 bases and J gave up 4 bases, with 13 bases separating them. The CDR3 runs 17 residues. Germline V gene sequence: CDR1 LGHNA, CDR2 YSLEER. The CDR3 DNA reads as TGCGCCAGCAGCCAAGAACAGCGAGGGGCGGGGGCCAACGTCCTGACTTTC. It translates to CASSQEQRGAGANVLTF.

This clonotype appeared many times. J is TRBJ2-7 and V is TRBV6-1; TRBD2 might be the D (6 bases). The CDR3 loop spans 13 amino acids. The germline gives CDR1 MNHNS, CDR2 SASEGT. The germline V and J ends were trimmed by 9 bases and 5 bases, with 17 bases remaining between them. The DNA of the CDR3 is TGTGCCAGTCTCGGGGGTCGAGTCGACGAGCAGTACGTC. This sequence encodes CASLGGRVDEQYV.

At least ten counts were recorded for this clonotype. V gene TRBV6-1 combines with J gene TRBJ1-6, with D maybe TRBD1 (6 bases). Germline V gene data show CDR1 as MNHNS and CDR2 as SASEGT. V lost 3 bases to trimming and J lost 3 bases, with 15 bases between them. The CDR3 consists of 17 residues. The CDR3 DNA reads as TGTGCCAGCAGTGACAGGGGAGTAGGGCTCTATAATTCACCCCTCCACTTT. The encoded protein is CASSDRGVGLYNSPLHF.

This clonotype was detected ten times or more. This rearrangement joins TRBV20-1 to TRBJ1-3; no clear D. V lost 3 bases to trimming and J lost 1 base, with 4 bases between them. The germline gives CDR1 DFQATT, CDR2 SNEGSKA (reference sequence). CDR3 length: 12 amino acids. CDR3: CSASTSGNTIYF. The CDR3 coding sequence is TGCAGTGCTAGTACGTCTGGAAACACCATATATTTT.

There are a few counts of this clonotype. The chain combines TRBV12-3 or TRBV12-4 with TRBJ2-3; perhaps TRBD1 as D (6 bases). V lost 6 bases to trimming and J lost 3 bases, with 13 bases between them. CDR3 length: 14 residues. The CDR3 DNA reads TGTGCCAGCAGGCCTGAAGGGGGAACAGATACGCAGTATTTT. It yields the protein CASRPEGGTDTQYF.

This clonotype has ten or more counts. CDR3 sequence: CAIFPGTGGGSGYTF. The CDR3 nucleotides read TGTGCCATCTTCCCCGGGACAGGGGGCGGAAGTGGCTACACCTTC. This chain links TRBV7-9 with TRBJ1-2; 12 nucleotides align to TRBD1. Germline V CDR1 and CDR2: SEHNR, FQNEAQ (reference sequence). The CDR3 sequence is 15 residues long. The V gene end was trimmed by 10 bases and the J gene end by 7 bases; junction bases not matched to a gene: 13.

The sample holds many counts of this clonotype. The chain carries TRBV15 and TRBJ1-2; the match to TRBD1 covers 8 bases. Trimming at V came to 5 bases and at J to 6 bases, leaving 5 bases not matched to a gene. The germline V gene encodes CDR1 LNHNV and CDR2 YYDKDF (reference sequence). The CDR3 extends over 13 amino acids. This CDR3 is CATSPDRGDGYTF. The CDR3 bases are TGTGCCACCAGCCCAGACAGGGGCGATGGCTACACCTTC.

This clonotype was observed at least ten times. The chain uses TRBV7-9 and TRBJ2-4, with TRBD2 as a possible D gene (6 bases). The V gene's germline CDR1 is SEHNR and CDR2 FQNEAQ (reference sequence). The CDR3 sequence is 15 residues long. The germline V and J ends were trimmed by 1 base and 3 bases, with 10 bases remaining between them. The CDR3 loop is CASSLGARDKNIQYF. The CDR3 nucleotides read TGTGCCAGCAGCTTAGGGGCGCGGGACAAAAACATTCAGTACTTC.

There are many counts of this clonotype. This chain uses TRBV6-2 or TRBV6-3 with TRBJ1-5; D is unresolved. Trimming removed 2 bases at V and 5 bases at J, with 7 bases between. CDR1 MNHEY and CDR2 SVGEGT come from the germline V gene. The CDR3 consists of 13 residues. This chain's CDR3 is CASSYPGYQPQHF. The CDR3 DNA sequence: TGTGCCAGCAGTTACCCCGGTTATCAGCCCCAGCATTTT.

This clonotype was observed many times. This chain links TRBV7-6 with TRBJ2-2, with 9 bases matching TRBD2. V was pared by 4 bases and J by 0 bases, with 6 bases of the junction left unmatched. This CDR3 is 17 amino acids long. Germline V lookup: CDR1 SGHVS, CDR2 FNYEAQ. The CDR3 protein is CASSSLKRGANTGELFF. As DNA, the CDR3 is TGTGCCAGCAGCTCATTGAAGCGGGGGGCGAACACCGGGGAGCTGTTTTTT.

This clonotype appeared many times. V usage is TRBV7-9 and J usage is TRBJ1-1, with a weak D call TRBD1 (5 bases). V gave up 7 bases and J gave up 0 bases, with 21 bases separating them. CDR3 length equals 17 residues. Germline V gives CDR1 SEHNR, CDR2 FQNEAQ (reference sequence). The CDR3 sequence: CASNIQGTTNLNTEAFF. DNA for the CDR3: TGTGCCAGCAACATCCAAGGGACGACTAACTTGAACACTGAAGCTTTCTTT.

In this sample, this clonotype turned up many times. The chain couples TRBV7-3 to TRBJ2-3, with TRBD2 identical over 8 bases. The CDR3 is 14 amino acids. Germline V lookup: CDR1 SGHTA, CDR2 FQGTGA. J lost 4 bases, V lost 4 bases, and 4 bases had no gene match. CDR3 in DNA: TGTGCCAGCAGCTCAGGACTAGCCGCAGATACGCAGTATTTT. Protein: CASSSGLAADTQYF.

This clonotype was recorded many times. The rearrangement joins TRBV10-3 to TRBJ2-2; 7 bases align to TRBD1. The CDR3 totals 15 residues. The V and J ends lost 5 bases and 4 bases, in that order; junction bases with no gene match: 7. The germline CDR1 and CDR2 sequences are ENHRY and SYGVKD. CDR3 nucleotides: TGTGCCATCAGTAGCCGGGACAGCTTCACCGGGGAGCTGTTTTTT. Translated: CAISSRDSFTGELFF.